These 32 T cell receptor beta chains came from one sample sequenced in a study of PD-L1 blockade in urothelial cancer. TCRdb's table, derived via immunoSEQ multiplex PCR, lists solely in-frame clones and lacks some. Of approximately 51,000 clones in the sample, approximately 83% were seen once. The source was PBMCs, collected around atezolizumab (anti-PD-L1) treatment. The receptor source for this set is a man between 60 and 75 years old with urothelial cancer.

J is TRBJ1-5 and V is TRBV27, with TRBD1 identical over 8 bases. This CDR3 region has 14 residues. V was pared by 6 bases and J by 3 bases, with 4 bases of the junction left unmatched. The germline V gene encodes CDR1 MNHEY and CDR2 SMNVEV (reference sequence). DNA of the CDR3: TGTGCCAGCAGCCCGGGACAGGTCAATCAGCCCCAGCATTTT. It translates to CASSPGQVNQPQHF.

In this sample, this clone turned up a few times. V is TRBV6-6 and J is TRBJ2-3, with 8 bases lining up with TRBD2. The CDR3 is 13 amino acids. Germline trimming cut 0 bases from V and 9 bases from J; bases unmatched to any gene: 2. The V gene's germline CDR1 is MNHNY and CDR2 SVGAGI (reference sequence). CDR3 amino acids: CASSYSIAGTQYF. For the CDR3, the DNA is TGTGCCAGCAGTTACTCGATAGCGGGGACGCAGTATTTT.

The chain links TRBV4-1 to TRBJ2-7; TRBD1 matches 8 bases. The V gene's germline CDR1 is MGHRA and CDR2 YSYEKL. The V and J ends lost 1 base and 5 bases, in that order; junction bases with no gene match: 13. The CDR3 has 17 amino acids. The CDR3 DNA reads as TGCGCCAGCAGCCAAGTAGCTTTCTGGACAGGGTTCCACGAGCAGTACTTC. This translates into CASSQVAFWTGFHEQYF.

The chain is built from TRBV28 and TRBJ2-3, with 8 bases that match TRBD1. The CDR3 spans 14 residues. Trimming took 2 bases from V and 7 from J; bases not matched to a gene: 5. Germline V gene data show CDR1 as MDHEN and CDR2 as SYDVKM. The chain's CDR3 is CASSLRTGYHTQYF. DNA of the CDR3: TGTGCCAGCAGTTTAAGGACAGGGTATCATACGCAGTATTTT.

The gene calls are TRBV5-8 and TRBJ1-4, with D tentatively TRBD1 (6 bases). The CDR3 consists of 15 residues. Germline lookup yields CDR1 SGHTS and CDR2 YDEGEE. Between the trimmed V and J ends, which lost 0 bases and 8 bases, there was a span of 14 bases. The CDR3 DNA is TGTGCCAGCAGCTTGGGCAGGGGCCTATGGGAAAAACTGTTTTTT. It is translated as CASSLGRGLWEKLFF.

The chain carries TRBV7-9 and TRBJ2-1, with TRBD1 identical over 10 bases. The germline gives CDR1 SEHNR, CDR2 FQNEAQ (reference sequence). Trimming took 1 base from V and 1 from J; bases not matched to a gene: 4. The CDR3 is made up of 17 amino acids. The CDR3 sequence: CASSLGLGQGSYNEQFF. CDR3 DNA: TGTGCCAGCAGCTTAGGACTGGGACAGGGGTCCTACAATGAGCAGTTCTTC.

The chain joins TRBV7-2 to TRBJ2-1; 11 nucleotides match TRBD2. J lost 6 bases, V lost 5 bases, and 6 bases had no gene match. The CDR3 sequence is 15 residues long. Germline V gives CDR1 SGHTA, CDR2 FQGNSA. The CDR3 reads CASSATSGKGNEQFF. The CDR3 DNA follows: TGTGCCAGCAGCGCGACTAGCGGGAAAGGCAATGAGCAGTTCTTC.

The V gene is TRBV9, the J gene TRBJ2-2; 7 nucleotides agree with TRBD2. V lost 0 bases, J lost 6 bases, and 17 bases stayed unmatched. There are 19 residues in the CDR3. Germline V gene lookup returns CDR1 SGDLS and CDR2 YYNGEE. CDR3 region: CASSVGAGATSASSGELFF. The CDR3 DNA sequence: TGTGCCAGCAGCGTAGGGGCGGGAGCTACTTCGGCGTCGTCCGGGGAGCTGTTTTTT. Based on the CDR3 plus reference TRBV9 and TRBJ2-2, the full variable domain is DSGVTQTPKHLITATGQRVTLRCSPRSGDLSVYWYQQSLDQGLQFLIQYYNGEERAKGNILERFSAQQFPDLHSELNLSSLELGDSALYFCASSVGAGATSASSGELFFGEGSRLTVL.

The rearrangement links TRBV5-1 to TRBJ2-7, with D maybe TRBD1 (5 bases). CDR1 and CDR2 from the germline V gene are SGHRS and YFSETQ. Trimming left V 5 bases short and J 4 bases short, with 7 bases between. This CDR3 comprises 11 residues. CDR3 nucleotide sequence: TGCGCCAGCAGTCCAGGGTACGAGCAGTACTTC. Translation gives CASSPGYEQYF. Filled out from reference TRBV5-1 and TRBJ2-7, the complete variable domain reads KAGVTQTPRYLIKTRGQQVTLSCSPISGHRSVSWYQQTPGQGLQFLFEYFSETQRNKGNFPGRFSGRQFSNSRSEMNVSTLELGDSALYLCASSPGYEQYFGPGTRLTVT.

The chain has TRBV5-1 and TRBJ2-7; tentative D call: TRBD2 (6 bases). This CDR3 has 15 amino acids. V dropped 5 bases and J dropped 0 bases, with 15 bases sitting between them. Looked up from germline, CDR1 is SGHRS and CDR2 is YFSETQ. For the CDR3, the DNA is TGCGCCAGCAGGACGGGCGGGGATCCCTCCTACGAGCAGTACTTC. It specifies CASRTGGDPSYEQYF.

V usage is TRBV18 and J usage is TRBJ2-7; 9 bases line up with TRBD1. Germline CDR1 KGHSH, CDR2 LQKENI. The junction had 7 bases not matched to a gene; V was cut back by 2 bases and J by 5 bases. The length of the CDR3 is 15 residues. The CDR3 nucleotides read TGTGCCAGCTCACCATTGAAGGACAGGGGCCACGAGCAGTACTTC. Protein: CASSPLKDRGHEQYF.

The chain has TRBV27 and TRBJ2-5; D is possibly TRBD2 (5 bases). Between the trimmed V and J ends, which lost 9 bases and 5 bases, there was a span of 13 bases. CDR1 is MNHEY, CDR2 SMNVEV, per germline (reference sequence). The CDR3 has 12 residues. The CDR3 coding sequence is TGTGCCAGTCGTGAGGGCTATGAGACCCAGTACTTC. Translated: CASREGYETQYF.

This chain joins TRBV11-2 and TRBJ1-1; no firm D call. CDR3 length equals 15 residues. Trimming shortened V by 0 bases and J by 0 bases, and 8 bases separated the two germline ends. Per germline, CDR1 SGHAT and CDR2 FQNNGV. The CDR3: CASSLDLRMNTEAFF. CDR3 nucleotides: TGTGCCAGCAGCTTAGATCTGAGAATGAACACTGAAGCTTTCTTT.

This chain connects TRBV12-2 to TRBJ2-1; the D call in the table, TRBD2, was not verified against the DNA. TRBV12-2 is labeled a pseudogene. CDR3 length: 19 amino acids. Here the CDR3 reads CASRLGTSGRGRSYNEQFF. Written as DNA, the CDR3 is TGTGCAAGTCGCCTGGGGACTAGCGGGAGAGGACGTTCCTACAATGAGCAGTTCTTC.

This chain uses TRBV29-1 with TRBJ2-7; D may be TRBD2 (5 bases). CDR1 SQVTM and CDR2 ANQGSEA come from the germline V gene. Trimming shortened V by 5 bases and J by 2 bases, and 19 bases separated the two germline ends. The CDR3 runs to 15 residues. The DNA for the CDR3 is TGCAGCGTTCACGCCCTAGAGGGAAACGCCTACGAGCAGTACTTC. It yields the protein CSVHALEGNAYEQYF.

The rearrangement uses TRBV5-1 and TRBJ2-7, with D tentatively TRBD1 (5 bases). Germline V lookup: CDR1 SGHRS, CDR2 YFSETQ. The CDR3 runs 13 residues. Trimming pared 2 bases from V and 3 bases from J, leaving 9 bases between. The CDR3 region has the DNA TGCGCCAGCAGCTTATTAGGGGACTACGAGCAGTACTTC. Protein product: CASSLLGDYEQYF.

This chain links TRBV5-1 with TRBJ2-7, with 8 bases aligning to TRBD2. Per germline, CDR1 SGHRS and CDR2 YFSETQ. J was trimmed by 3 bases and V by 0 bases; bases with no gene match: 8. The CDR3 has 16 residues. The CDR3, as DNA: TGCGCCAGCAGCTTGGCCGGGACTAGTGCAAGCTACGAGCAGTACTTC. Amino acids: CASSLAGTSASYEQYF.

The chain couples TRBV4-3 to TRBJ2-2; the D gene is possibly TRBD1 (6 bases). CDR3 length: 16 amino acids. The V gene lost 1 base and the J gene lost 5 bases, with 14 bases spanning the gap. CDR1 and CDR2 (germline): LGHNA, YSLEER. CDR3 sequence reads: CASSQVIGGGTGELFF. The CDR3 nucleotides read TGCGCCAGCAGCCAAGTCATAGGGGGTGGGACCGGGGAGCTGTTTTTT.

The chain joins TRBV19 to TRBJ2-4; 9 bases match TRBD2. Germline V CDR1 and CDR2: LNHDA, SQIVND (reference sequence). After removal of 3 bases from V and 12 bases from J, the junction contained 6 bases not matched to a gene. This CDR3 comprises 13 residues. CDR3 nucleotides: TGTGCCAGTAGTATCGCGGGGGGGACAGATCAGTACTTC. Its translation is CASSIAGGTDQYF. Combining the CDR3 with reference TRBV19 and TRBJ2-4 gives the whole variable domain DGGITQSPKYLFRKEGQNVTLSCEQNLNHDAMYWYRQDPGQGLRLIYYSQIVNDFQKGDIAEGYSVSREKKESFPLTVTSAQKNPTAFYLCASSIAGGTDQYFGAGTRLSVL.

The chain couples TRBV30 to TRBJ2-5; TRBD1 might be the D (6 bases). Germline-derived CDR1 and CDR2 are GTSNPN and SVGIG (reference sequence). Between the trimmed V and J ends, which lost 7 bases and 1 base, there was a span of 10 bases. The CDR3 spans 12 residues. In DNA, the CDR3 is TGTGCCTCCTCGGACAGCCAAGAGACCCAGTACTTC. This sequence encodes CASSDSQETQYF. The full variable domain, in which reference TRBV30 and TRBJ2-5 provide the parts outside the CDR3, is SQTIHQWPATLVQPVGSPLSLECTVEGTSNPNLYWYRQAAGRGLQLLFYSVGIGQISSEVPQNLSASRPQDRQFILSSKKLLLSDSGFYLCASSDSQETQYFGPGTRLLVL.

V usage is TRBV2 and J usage is TRBJ2-3; 9 bases are shared with TRBD2. Germline V gene data show CDR1 as SNHLY and CDR2 as FYNNEI. The CDR3 is 14 residues long. With V trimmed by 11 bases and J by 2 bases, 8 bases remained unmatched. The CDR3 DNA is TGTGCCGGGGGGCCTAGCGGGGACACAGATACGCAGTATTTT. Protein product: CAGGPSGDTDTQYF.

The V gene is TRBV5-6, the J gene TRBJ2-7; no firm D call. CDR3 size: 13 residues. CDR1 SGHDT and CDR2 YYEEEE come from the germline V gene. Deletions cut 0 bases from V and 9 bases from J, with 13 bases between. The chain's CDR3 is CASSLAGDTLQYF. CDR3 sequence (DNA): TGTGCCAGCAGCTTGGCCGGTGACACTTTGCAGTACTTC.

The CDR3 DNA follows: TGTGCCAGCAGCTCGAACCTAGCGGGGGTACAGGGGCAGTTCTTC. Amino acid sequence: CASSSNLAGVQGQFF. The chain recombines TRBV7-3 with TRBJ2-1; TRBD2 matches at 10 bases. The CDR3 has 15 residues. The germline CDR1 and CDR2 sequences are SGHTA and FQGTGA. The J segment lost 12 bases and the V segment lost 4 bases, leaving 12 bases of the junction unmatched.

This clone was detected once. The chain is built from TRBV28 and TRBJ2-1, with TRBD2 matching over 7 bases. Germline V gene lookup returns CDR1 MDHEN and CDR2 SYDVKM. V dropped 5 bases and J dropped 1; count of bases not matched to a gene: 2. This CDR3 contains 14 residues. The CDR3 sequence is CASSGGSSYNEQFF. As DNA, the CDR3 is TGTGCCAGCAGTGGCGGGAGTTCCTACAATGAGCAGTTCTTC. The variable domain in full, completed from reference TRBV28 and TRBJ2-1, reads DVKVTQSSRYLVKRTGEKVFLECVQDMDHENMFWYRQDPGLGLRLIYFSYDVKMKEKGDIPEGYSVSREKKERFSLILESASTNQTSMYLCASSGGSSYNEQFFGPGTRLTVL.

The chain links TRBV5-1 to TRBJ1-2, with TRBD1 as a possible D gene (5 bases). Germline V gene data show CDR1 as SGHRS and CDR2 as YFSETQ. The CDR3 length is 14 residues. Trimming cost V 0 bases and J 4 bases, with 10 bases left between them. CDR3 DNA sequence: TGCGCCAGCAGCTTGGATGGGGCTGGCTATGGCTACACCTTC. This codes for CASSLDGAGYGYTF.

This clone appeared a single time. The chain has TRBV6-5 and TRBJ1-1; possibly TRBD1 for D (5 bases). Germline CDR1 is MNHEY and CDR2 is SVGAGI. The CDR3 is made up of 16 amino acids. V was pared by 0 bases and J by 1 base, with 12 bases between. The CDR3 bases are TGTGCCAGCAGTTACTCAATGGGGGGTCGGAACACTGAAGCTTTCTTT. This codes for CASSYSMGGRNTEAFF.

This clone was recorded only once. V gene TRBV9 combines with J gene TRBJ2-1; 10 bases fit TRBD2. The germline gives CDR1 SGDLS, CDR2 YYNGEE. This CDR3 spans 14 amino acids. V shed 4 bases and J 4 bases; nucleotides not matched to a gene: 2. The CDR3 sequence is CASSRTSGYNEQFF. In nucleotides, the CDR3 is TGTGCCAGCAGCCGGACTAGCGGTTACAATGAGCAGTTCTTC. Full variable domain (outside the CDR3, taken from reference TRBV9 and TRBJ2-1): DSGVTQTPKHLITATGQRVTLRCSPRSGDLSVYWYQQSLDQGLQFLIQYYNGEERAKGNILERFSAQQFPDLHSELNLSSLELGDSALYFCASSRTSGYNEQFFGPGTRLTVL.

The V and J genes are TRBV28 and TRBJ1-5; D uncertain. Germline CDR1 and CDR2: MDHEN and SYDVKM. The CDR3 is 12 amino acids. Trimming took 10 bases from V and 2 from J, leaving 9 bases between them. The CDR3 sequence: CATHSGNQPQHF. In DNA form, the CDR3 reads TGTGCCACCCATTCAGGCAATCAGCCCCAGCATTTT.

V and J are TRBV6-5 and TRBJ2-3; tentatively, D is TRBD2 (6 bases). V lost 5 bases and J 6 bases, leaving 18 bases between the germline ends. Germline V gene lookup returns CDR1 MNHEY and CDR2 SVGAGI. The CDR3 length is 15 residues. CDR3 coding DNA: TGTGCCAGCAGTCAGATGTGGGGGGTTGGCGATACGCAGTATTTT. Translating it yields CASSQMWGVGDTQYF.

This chain connects TRBV19 to TRBJ2-1, with D tentatively TRBD2 (5 bases). From germline, CDR1 is LNHDA and CDR2 SQIVND (reference sequence). This CDR3 region has 14 residues. Trimming stripped 3 bases from V and 8 bases from J, with 14 bases between. The CDR3 reads CASSMRAGLDEQFF. The CDR3 nucleotides read TGTGCCAGTAGTATGAGGGCAGGCTTAGATGAGCAGTTCTTC.

This chain connects TRBV6-5 to TRBJ1-4, with D tentatively TRBD1 (6 bases). V dropped 5 bases and J dropped 5 bases, with 12 bases sitting between them. CDR1 is MNHEY, CDR2 SVGAGI, per germline. The CDR3 has 14 amino acids. CDR3 in DNA: TGTGCCAGCAGTCTCAGGGGAACAAATGAAAAACTGTTTTTT. Amino acid sequence: CASSLRGTNEKLFF.

The V gene is TRBV28, the J gene TRBJ1-1; TRBD1 is a possible D gene (6 bases). Germline V gene lookup returns CDR1 MDHEN and CDR2 SYDVKM. The CDR3 is made up of 12 amino acids. V was clipped by 8 bases and J by 7 bases, with 14 bases between them. This chain's CDR3 is CASPGSDSEAFF. CDR3 nucleotide sequence: TGTGCCAGCCCCGGGTCGGACAGTGAAGCTTTCTTT.